This TCR beta chain was captured in a study of cytomegalovirus exposure and HLA in healthy donors (dated 2017 in TCRdb). About the study as a whole: According to an earlier analysis of 587 of the donors, about 190 million T cells yielded 100 million or so unique TCR beta sequences and approximately 300 Gb of sequence data. An early release covering approximately 600 HLA-typed donors comprised 250 to 350 gigabases of sequencing data and roughly 85 million unique TCR sequences. Of the roughly 390 genotyped donors, more than 75% were placed in the genetic ancestry cluster associated with self-reported Caucasian donors. The aim of the study was to test whether cataloging public T cell receptors could identify signatures of past pathogen exposure. The study used immunosequencing to profile the T cell repertoires of 600 to 850 subjects and linked those repertoires to cytomegalovirus serostatus. Along with the approximately 700-subject first cohort, a separate validation cohort of around 110 different subjects was used. To predict cytomegalovirus infection status, the study brought together high-throughput TCR immunosequencing, statistical association of individual TCRs with disease status, and machine learning. To study patterns of TCR occurrence, a later analysis re-analyzed previously published TCR beta repertoires from hundreds of donors and added high-resolution HLA genotyping. Rather than drawing on any new phenotypic data, the later analysis identified candidate immune exposures from TCR beta sequences and the way those sequences occurred across donors. In an earlier analysis of roughly 600 of the donors, high-throughput TCR beta sequencing was used to judge whether each TCR beta V gene segment behaved as functional or pseudogenic. Alongside the repertoire data, information on donor age, sex, ethnicity and CMV serostatus was compiled. A later genetic analysis took genome-wide SNP genotypes for about three fifths of the roughly 670 donors and used that subset as a discovery cohort. All discovery cohort repertoires had been generated using a single sequencing platform. Both class I and class II loci were covered by HLA typing, at four-digit resolution. Typing coverage differed by locus: A, B, C, DRB1 and DQB1 were typed in about 629-640 donors, DQA1 in about 500, DPA1 in 606, and DPB1 in 400 to 480. Five DR-DQ haplotypes were treated as single units for association and clustering because of strong linkage in the cohort. Across 398 genotyped donors of the cohort, an average of about 240,000 unique TCR beta nucleotide sequences per donor were sequenced, and roughly a sixth of those sequences were non-productive.

General study outcomes and caveats: In a later genetic analysis, a missense DCLRE1C variant was associated with V-gene and J-gene trimming of TCR beta chains, and the association was replicated in an independent cohort. Linkage disequilibrium might explain the correlated functional status among segregating V segments, but an unknown experimental factor could not be excluded. A cluster of highly shared sequence variants was judged likely to be a technical artifact of the sequencing pipeline. A later analysis found that most CMV-associated TCR beta chains appeared HLA-restricted, with HLA associations seemingly driven largely by CMV exposure. In a later analysis, around 15,000 TCR beta sequences were associated with specific HLA alleles at a false discovery rate of 0.05. In this cohort, only TCR beta chains were sequenced, and detectable features were limited by the absence of alpha or paired-chain data. It was suggested by the authors that the approach could potentially be generalized to other disease states and immunological phenotypes. A further reported finding was that TCR beta sequences accurately predicted the HLA-A and HLA-B alleles for most subjects in the first cohort. A later analysis found that TCR association rates varied across HLA loci, with DRB1 alleles showing the most associated TCRs and HLA-C alleles the fewest. An earlier analysis of approximately 500 of the donors showed that most TCR beta V segments appeared in productive rearrangements either about 87% or about 30% of the time, which broadly matched IMGT annotations. In a later analysis, HLA-associated TCR beta chains showed more clonal expansion and lower generation probabilities than non-associated chains that were equally common. The classifier was reported to diagnose cytomegalovirus status with high specificity and sensitivity in both the original and validation cohorts. The study listed 164 TCR beta chains as associated with cytomegalovirus. A later analysis reported that several top co-occurrence clusters appeared linked to parvovirus B19, influenza, CMV and Epstein-Barr virus. CMV serostatus was the only immune exposure information available for the cohort. Presence/absence analyses assumed roughly uniform sequencing depth across donors, an assumption that may not hold. Because HLA typing was unavailable for some donors at each locus, only the typed subset was used in association tests. Because counts were too low, more than 15 rarely observed V segments, including chromosome 9 orphons, were excluded from the earlier analysis of 587 of the donors. In a later genetic analysis, fewer N-insertions in productive TCRs were reported among donors in an Asian-associated ancestry cluster than the roughly 640-donor mean. While some public TCRs were present in many individuals, most TCR sequences turned up only very rarely across donors. In vitro tests confirmed that a few of the cytomegalovirus-associated TCR beta chains recognize cytomegalovirus antigens. When HLA alleles, especially DR and DQ, strongly co-occurred, TCR associations were difficult to assign to individual alleles.

Regarding this clone: Its antigen is not yet known. Nothing much larger sits one base from this clone, and base qualities are not available.

The library was made by the immunoSEQ multiplex PCR assay. A mixture of 60 forward primers for TCR Vbeta segments and 13 reverse primers for TCR Jbeta segments was used in the multiplex PCR. The CDR3 region of rearranged TCR beta genes was amplified from genomic DNA by a multiplex PCR assay. The amplified TCR beta libraries were sequenced on the Illumina HiSeq System as 87-base-pair reads. Processing in the source paper ran as follows. In a later analysis, tens of millions of unique TCR beta chains were counted across the approximately 670 repertoires, and approximately 11 million of these chains were shared by at least two donors. Raw reads were error-corrected and collapsed into unique sequences by a nearest-neighbor algorithm in which closely related sequences were merged to remove PCR and sequencing errors. Alignment of CDR3 sequences to IMGT reference sequences was used to assign V, D and J gene segments. Each retained sequence needed at least a six-nucleotide match to both a V gene segment and a J gene segment. A rearrangement was called productive if the CDR3 had no stop codons and remained in frame with V and J, and every other rearrangement was called non-productive. CDR3 was defined by IMGT convention, running from the second conserved V-encoded cysteine to the conserved J-encoded phenylalanine. The earlier analysis of 450 to 750 of the donors excluded any sequence lacking an unambiguous match to a single V gene segment. An earlier analysis of 500 to 600 of the donors classified V segments as functional when productive rearrangements were above 56.7% and as segregating when the standard deviation between donors was above 5%. A statistical classification framework was built for diagnosing cytomegalovirus status from the catalog of TCR beta chain sequences. V and J gene assignment, in a later analysis, came from comparing TCR nucleotide sequences with IMGT/GENE-DB human TR gene sequences. In a later analysis, CDR3 sequences and most-parsimonious VDJ recombination scenarios were assigned using the TCRdist pipeline. In a later analysis, every TCR beta chain was defined by the combination of its CDR3 amino acid sequence and its V-gene family, and reads without a unique V-gene family were dropped. In a later analysis, approximately 590 highly shared, low-generation-probability nucleotide sequences were removed to address suspected cross-contamination and a sequencing artifact. For each public chain, a later analysis derived a clonal expansion index from normalized ranks of inferred template counts within each repertoire. A later analysis computed generation probabilities with a VDJ recombination model fitted to out-of-frame rearrangements, and checked the results against IGoR. In a later analysis, TCR-TCR, TCR-HLA and TCR-CMV co-occurrence was scored with hypergeometric tests, and a repertoire-size bias correction was applied to TCR pairs. To estimate false discovery rates, a later analysis permuted the HLA or CMV assignments 20 times. In a later analysis, co-occurring TCRs were grouped with DBSCAN, and TCRdist sequence similarity was added when clustering was performed within HLA-allele-positive subsets. Repertoires with fewer than 30,000 or more than 120,000 public chains were left out of co-occurrence clustering, as were about 5 repertoires with anomalous nucleotide sharing. TCRdb's version of the immuneACCESS table is confined to in-frame rearrangements and falls short of the full clone set. An unresolved V gene accounts for under half of the shortfall where checked; the remainder is of unknown origin. V, J and clone size are those of that table, while D and trimming were read from the DNA. The sample records 150,000 to 200,000 clones, 60% to 85% of which are singletons. About 1.5% of the sample is taken by the ten largest.

The cohort comprised fewer than 700 healthy bone marrow donors. At the time of sampling, every cohort member was nominally healthy, though immune exposures that went unrecorded were likely present. The donor was CMV seronegative and belonged to the group of over 300 seronegative cohort members. A peripheral blood sample was provided by each donor, and peripheral blood mononuclear cells were used for TCR beta sequencing. Genomic DNA was extracted from the blood cell samples with the Qiagen DNeasy Blood Extraction Kit. This sequence was found in a young man in good health and CMV-seronegative. The sequencing input was PBMCs.

The CDR3 sequence is CASSLWGGAGPFYSNQPQHF. The DNA is as follows: TGTGCCAGCAGTTTATGGGGGGGGGCAGGACCTTTCTATAGCAATCAGCCCCAGCATTTT. The chain is assembled from TRBV28 and TRBJ1-5, with a weak D call of TRBD1 (6 bases match). Taken from cysteine to phenylalanine, the CDR3 has 20 residues. Of the read, only the CDR3 DNA is kept; its 60 bases are in frame from base 1. V is cut by 0 bases and J by 0 bases, and the space between the germline ends is 21 bases. As encoded in the germline V gene, CDR1 is MDHEN while CDR2 is SYDVKM.